The 5 T cell receptor beta chains given below trace back to one sample, sequenced in a study of Graves' ophthalmopathy and Graves' hyperthyroidism. As the template, RNA transcripts were used to amplify TCR beta CDR3 regions. After a first-round RT-PCR with HTBI primers, a second-round multiplex PCR was run. Each CDR3 protein gets one entry after TCRdb re-called the multiplex PCR reads with MiXCR. Of 560,000 or so distinct CDR3 sequences in the sample, roughly 40% were seen once. The sample taken for sequencing was peripheral blood or thyroid tissue (not recorded which). These receptors were collected from an adult man with Graves' hyperthyroidism.

This sequence joins TRBV4-1 and TRBJ1-6; the D gene is possibly TRBD1 (6 bases). Trimming took off 1 base at V and 7 bases at J, with 11 bases between the two ends. The CDR3 runs 15 residues. The germline CDR1 and CDR2 sequences are MGHRA and YSYEKL. The CDR3 sequence is CASSQVGTRNSPLHF. DNA for the CDR3: TGCGCCAGCAGCCAAGTCGGGACACGAAATTCACCCCTCCACTTT.

J is TRBJ2-5 and V is TRBV27; 9 bases map to TRBD1. The CDR3 consists of 14 residues. Germline values: CDR1 MNHEY, CDR2 SMNVEV (reference sequence). V lost 6 bases to trimming and J lost 6 bases; unmatched junction nucleotides: 8. The CDR3 reads CASSLDRGKKTQYF. The CDR3 coding sequence is TGTGCCAGCAGCCTCGACAGGGGGAAAAAGACCCAGTACTTC.

The chain has TRBV30 and TRBJ2-2; D unclear. The V end lost 2 bases, the J end lost 7 bases, and 8 bases lay between the germline ends. Germline values: CDR1 GTSNPN, CDR2 SVGIG (reference sequence). This CDR3 has 12 residues. The CDR3 region is CAWSSAGGELFF. In nucleotides, the CDR3 is TGTGCCTGGAGTTCAGCTGGCGGGGAGCTGTTTTTT.

This chain links TRBV20-1 with TRBJ2-5; maybe TRBD2 (7 bases). The J call may be mistaken, given a closer DNA end match to TRBJ2-1. The CDR3 has 15 amino acids. Germline CDR1 and CDR2: DFQATT and SNEGSKA (reference sequence). The CDR3 DNA reads as TGCAGTGCTAGAGGAGTAGGGCGGGGGCACAATGAGCAGTTCTTC. Amino acids: CSARGVGRGHNEQFF.

The table lists this clonotype with many counts. This chain links TRBV11-2 with TRBJ1-4; no clear D. With 1 base removed from V and 5 bases from J, the gap between germline ends came to 2 bases. Germline CDR1 and CDR2: SGHAT and FQNNGV. This CDR3 has 12 amino acids. CDR3 sequence (DNA): TGTGCCAGCAGCTTAGGAAATGAAAAACTGTTTTTT. This encodes CASSLGNEKLFF.